Listed below are T cell receptor beta chains from one sample, sequenced in a study of early T cells in non-severe SARS-CoV-2 infection. One entry per CDR3 protein, called by TCRdb with MiXCR from the 5' RACE reads. The sample has approximately 70,000 distinct CDR3 sequences; 13% are singletons. The specimen was whole blood. The receptors originated from an adult who was a healthcare worker with PCR-confirmed SARS-CoV-2 infection or an uninfected control (not recorded which). Both conserved end residues are part of each CDR3. A D gene is named only where the DNA matches it firmly. Rows may omit the clone size; those that give it use once, few, many or a size class.

clone size	V gene	D gene	J gene	CDR3 protein	CDR3 DNA
-	TRBV19	-	TRBJ2-3	CASSIDPSRADTQYF	TGTGCCAGTAGTATAGATCCGTCTCGTGCAGATACGCAGTATTTT
-	TRBV19	-	TRBJ2-2	CASSIVGSFANTGELFF	TGTGCCAGTAGTATAGTTGGCAGCTTCGCGAACACCGGGGAGCTGTTTTTT
few	TRBV5-1	TRBD1	TRBJ2-1	CASSFQGEYNEQFF	TGCGCCAGCAGCTTCCAGGGGGAATACAATGAGCAGTTCTTC
few	TRBV6-1	-	TRBJ1-5	CASRYSAQPNQPQHF	TGTGCCAGCAGATACAGCGCACAACCCAATCAGCCCCAGCATTTT
-	TRBV6-2/TRBV6-3	-	TRBJ1-3	CASSYSLRSSSGNTIYF	TGTGCCAGCAGTTACTCTTTAAGAAGCAGCTCTGGAAACACCATATATTTT
-	TRBV5-6	-	TRBJ2-1	CASSFKPNEQFF	TGTGCCAGCAGCTTCAAGCCTAATGAGCAGTTCTTC
many	TRBV18	-	TRBJ2-3	CASSPPGSTRDTQYF	TGTGCCAGCTCACCCCCAGGGTCCACAAGAGATACGCAGTATTTT
many	TRBV27	TRBD1	TRBJ2-2	CASSLRGRGITGELFF	TGTGCCAGCAGTTTACGCGGCAGGGGGATCACCGGGGAGCTGTTTTTT
-	TRBV7-2	-	TRBJ1-5	CASSLVSSNQPQHF	TGTGCCAGCAGCTTAGTTAGTAGCAATCAGCCCCAGCATTTT
-	TRBV11-2	-	TRBJ1-1	CASSLAGRNTEAFF	TGTGCCAGCAGCTTAGCTGGCCGCAACACTGAAGCTTTCTTT
many	TRBV3-1	-	TRBJ2-7	CASSQDRLRTHEQYF	TGTGCCAGCAGCCAAGATCGGCTCAGGACCCACGAGCAGTACTTC
-	TRBV14	-	TRBJ1-2	CASSQHAQGYGYTF	TGTGCCAGCAGCCAGCACGCACAGGGCTATGGCTACACCTTC
-	TRBV29-1	-	TRBJ1-2	CSVESGYGYTF	TGCAGCGTTGAGTCGGGTTATGGCTACACCTTC
many	TRBV20-1	-	TRBJ1-2	CSARSQGFFRGYTF	TGCAGTGCTAGGTCACAGGGATTTTTCCGCGGCTACACCTTC
-	TRBV5-1	TRBD1	TRBJ1-6	CASSLEGTGVSPLHF	TGCGCCAGCAGCTTGGAAGGGACAGGGGTTTCACCCCTCCACTTT
many	TRBV20-1	-	TRBJ2-5	CSARVAGQETQYF	TGCAGTGCCCGTGTGGCCGGGCAAGAGACCCAGTACTTC
-	TRBV15	-	TRBJ2-3	CATSSSLGNTQYF	TGTGCCACCAGCAGTAGCCTAGGGAATACGCAGTATTTT
many	TRBV11-2	-	TRBJ1-4	CASSLAGTEKLFF	TGTGCCAGCAGCTTAGCAGGGACTGAAAAACTGTTTTTT
many	TRBV7-9	-	TRBJ2-7	CATGGARYEQYF	TGTGCCACTGGGGGAGCCCGGTACGAGCAGTACTTC
few	TRBV30	TRBD2	TRBJ2-3	CAWSVGLAVLTDTQYF	TGTGCCTGGAGTGTCGGACTAGCGGTCCTCACAGATACGCAGTATTTT
many	TRBV7-9	TRBD2	TRBJ2-3	CASSTGLAGWADTQYF	TGTGCCAGCAGTACTGGACTAGCGGGGTGGGCAGATACGCAGTATTTT
-	TRBV20-1	-	TRBJ2-7	CSAAKDGRSSYEQYF	TGCAGTGCTGCCAAAGACGGAAGAAGCTCCTACGAGCAGTACTTC
many	TRBV6-2/TRBV6-3	TRBD2	TRBJ2-2	CASSYSGLAGVTGELFF	TGTGCCAGCAGTTACTCGGGACTAGCGGGAGTCACCGGGGAGCTGTTTTTT
many	TRBV10-3	-	TRBJ2-6	CAISERQESSGANVLTF	TGTGCCATCAGTGAGCGACAGGAGAGCTCTGGGGCCAACGTCCTGACTTTC
many	TRBV7-9	TRBD1	TRBJ2-7	CASSLETGGDREDEQYF	TGTGCCAGCAGCTTGGAGACCGGAGGGGACAGGGAAGACGAGCAGTACTTC
-	TRBV11-2	-	TRBJ2-6	CASSLSPGAGANVLTF	TGTGCCAGCAGCTTAAGTCCAGGGGCTGGGGCCAACGTCCTGACTTTC
-	TRBV29-1	-	TRBJ2-2	CSVDRENTGELFF	TGCAGCGTTGACAGGGAGAACACCGGGGAGCTGTTTTTT
many	TRBV11-2	TRBD1	TRBJ2-7	CASSSWDSHSYEQYF	TGTGCCAGCAGCTCTTGGGACAGCCATTCCTACGAGCAGTACTTC
many	TRBV28	-	TRBJ1-1	CASSFSGAKNTEAFF	TGTGCCAGCAGTTTTAGTGGGGCGAAGAACACTGAAGCTTTCTTT
-	TRBV7-2	-	TRBJ2-2	CASSSRPSTGELFF	TGTGCCAGCAGCTCCCGACCTAGTACCGGGGAGCTGTTTTTT
many	TRBV7-9	TRBD1	TRBJ2-1	CASSSPDRGPSQFF	TGTGCCAGCAGCTCCCCGGACAGGGGTCCGTCGCAGTTCTTC
once	TRBV10-2	-	TRBJ2-7	CASRPRAGPYEQYF	TGCGCCAGCCGGCCGAGGGCAGGGCCCTACGAGCAGTACTTC
-	TRBV5-1	-	TRBJ1-1	CASTKGPDTEAFF	TGCGCCAGCACAAAGGGACCCGACACTGAAGCTTTCTTT
many	TRBV20-1	-	TRBJ2-5	CSAAKLRENGGTQYF	TGCAGTGCTGCCAAACTCCGGGAAAACGGAGGGACCCAGTACTTC
-	TRBV20-1	TRBD2	TRBJ2-3	CSARDQTSGGASTDTQYF	TGCAGTGCTAGAGATCAGACTAGCGGGGGGGCGAGCACAGATACGCAGTATTTT
few	TRBV7-2	-	TRBJ2-2	CASSFPPGRNSGELFF	TGTGCCAGCAGCTTCCCTCCGGGACGTAACTCCGGGGAGCTGTTTTTT
-	TRBV9	-	TRBJ1-6	CASSAGSSPLHF	TGTGCCAGCAGCGCGGGGAGTTCACCCCTCCACTTT
-	TRBV4-1	-	TRBJ2-5	CASSPGSYNQETQYF	TGCGCCAGCAGCCCCGGGAGCTACAACCAAGAGACCCAGTACTTC
-	TRBV5-1	TRBD2	TRBJ2-2	CASSPQRGKNTGELFF	TGCGCCAGCAGTCCTCAGCGGGGGAAGAACACCGGGGAGCTGTTTTTT
few	TRBV5-5	-	TRBJ1-1	CASSLVSRNTEAFF	TGTGCCAGCAGCTTGGTATCCAGGAACACTGAAGCTTTCTTT
many	TRBV5-1	TRBD2	TRBJ2-3	CASSLAGGTDTQYF	TGTGCCAGCAGCTTAGCGGGGGGCACAGATACGCAGTATTTT
-	TRBV20-1	TRBD1	TRBJ1-4	CSASGGTGGEKLFF	TGCAGTGCTAGTGGCGGGACAGGGGGCGAAAAACTGTTTTTT
many	TRBV11-1	TRBD1	TRBJ2-7	CASSLGQGPYEQYF	TGTGCCAGCAGCTTGGGACAGGGCCCTTACGAGCAGTACTTC
many	TRBV29-1	-	TRBJ2-7	CSVEPLRDYEQYF	TGCAGCGTTGAGCCTCTCAGGGACTACGAGCAGTACTTC
-	TRBV2	-	TRBJ1-5	CASSKDSNQPQHF	TGTGCCAGCTCGAAAGATAGCAATCAGCCCCAGCATTTT
many	TRBV4-1	-	TRBJ1-2	CASSQPPTGYYGYTF	TGCGCCAGCAGCCAACCACCGACAGGTTACTATGGCTACACCTTC
-	TRBV9	-	TRBJ2-7	CASSVAMQARAYEQYF	TGTGCCAGCAGCGTAGCTATGCAGGCCCGGGCGTACGAGCAGTACTTC
few	TRBV2	-	TRBJ2-2	CASRLSFTGELFF	TGTGCCAGCAGACTATCGTTCACCGGGGAGCTGTTTTTT
-	TRBV29-1	-	TRBJ1-1	CSVIQITEAFF	TGCAGCGTTATCCAGATCACTGAAGCTTTCTTT
few	TRBV9	-	TRBJ1-2	CASSTRAYGYTF	TGTGCCAGCAGCACCCGAGCCTATGGCTACACCTTC
many	TRBV19	-	TRBJ2-7	CASSSSRGFFSYEQYF	TGTGCCAGTAGTAGTTCCAGGGGTTTTTTCTCCTACGAGCAGTACTTC